This T cell receptor (beta chain) was captured in a study of cytomegalovirus exposure and HLA in healthy donors. The study's findings and limits: HLA allele associations emerged for roughly 17,000 TCR beta sequences in a later analysis, at 0.05 false discovery rate.

Note on this clone: Its specificity is not known.

The PCR contained 60 Vbeta and 13 Jbeta primers. Profiled with immunoSEQ multiplex PCR; TCRdb holds only in-frame clones, not every one. The data contain 200,000 to 250,000 clones, more than 75% of them seen just once; the ten biggest clones take up approximately 2.5%. Healthy bone marrow donors made up the donor group. The CDR3 is 15 residues long. Germline V gene data show CDR1 as SGHRS and CDR2 as YFSETQ. The V and J ends lost 3 bases and 10 bases, in that order; junction bases with no gene match: 5. The clonotype comes from a woman between 40 and 55 years old in good health and CMV-seronegative. The sample consisted of PBMCs. The chain is built from TRBV5-1 and TRBJ2-1; 15 nucleotides match TRBD2. The CDR3 bases are TGCGCCAGCAGCTGGACTAGCGGGAGGGGAGGGGAGCAGTTCTTC. As protein: CASSWTSGRGGEQFF.